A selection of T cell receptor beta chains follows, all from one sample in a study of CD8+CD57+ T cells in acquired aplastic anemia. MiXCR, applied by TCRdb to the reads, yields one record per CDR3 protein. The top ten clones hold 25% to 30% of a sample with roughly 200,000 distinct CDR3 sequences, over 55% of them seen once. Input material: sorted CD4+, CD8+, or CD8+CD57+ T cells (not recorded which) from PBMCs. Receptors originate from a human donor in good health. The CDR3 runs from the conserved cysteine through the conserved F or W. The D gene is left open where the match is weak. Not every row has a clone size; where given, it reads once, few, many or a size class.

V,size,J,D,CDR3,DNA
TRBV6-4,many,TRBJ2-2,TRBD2,CASSVTSGGSTGELFF,TGTGCCAGCAGTGTTACTAGCGGGGGGTCCACCGGGGAGCTGTTTTTT
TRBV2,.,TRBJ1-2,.,CASHRDRSDGYTF,TGTGCCAGCCACCGGGACCGAAGCGATGGCTACACCTTC
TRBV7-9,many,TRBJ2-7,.,CASSLVRVSYEQYF,TGTGCCAGCAGCTTAGTAAGGGTATCCTACGAGCAGTACTTC
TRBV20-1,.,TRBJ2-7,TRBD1,CSARDYLSVHGTGISYEQYF,TGCAGTGCTAGAGATTACCTCTCGGTCCACGGGACAGGCATATCCTACGAGCAGTACTTC
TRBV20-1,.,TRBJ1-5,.,CSASNSNQPQHF,TGCAGTGCGTCAAATAGCAATCAGCCCCAGCATTTT
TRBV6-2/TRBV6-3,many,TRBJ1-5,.,CASGANQPQHF,TGTGCCAGCGGGGCCAATCAGCCCCAGCATTTT
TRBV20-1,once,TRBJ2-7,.,CSASFRGSYEQYF,TGCAGTGCTAGTTTTAGGGGTTCCTACGAGCAGTACTTC
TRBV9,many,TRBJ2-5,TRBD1,CASSARTGEGETQYF,TGTGCCAGCAGCGCCCGGACAGGCGAGGGAGAGACCCAGTACTTC
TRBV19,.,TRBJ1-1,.,CASSMGAGETTEAFF,TGTGCCAGTAGTATGGGTGCAGGGGAGACCACTGAAGCTTTCTTT
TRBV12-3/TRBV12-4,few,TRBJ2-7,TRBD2,CASSLFSGGIYEQYF,TGTGCCAGCAGTTTATTTAGCGGGGGTATCTACGAGCAGTACTTC
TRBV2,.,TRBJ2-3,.,CASSGGQFTDTQYF,TGTGCCAGCAGTGGCGGGCAGTTCACAGATACGCAGTATTTT
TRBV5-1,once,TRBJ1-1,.,CASSFRTNTEAFF,TGCGCCAGCAGCTTTCGGACTAACACTGAAGCTTTCTTT
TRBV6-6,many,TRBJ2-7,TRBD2,CASSYLGVTSGAYEQYF,TGTGCCAGCAGTTACCTAGGGGTAACTAGCGGAGCCTACGAGCAGTACTTC
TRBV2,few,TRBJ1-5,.,CASRTNQPQHF,TGTGCCAGCAGGACAAATCAGCCCCAGCATTTT
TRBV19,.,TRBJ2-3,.,CASRQIDTDTQYF,TGTGCCAGTAGACAGATAGACACAGATACGCAGTATTTT
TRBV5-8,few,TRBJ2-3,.,CASSLEGARSTDTQYF,TGTGCCAGCAGCTTGGAAGGGGCCAGGAGCACAGATACGCAGTATTTT
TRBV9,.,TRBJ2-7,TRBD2,CASSFGTSGRAYEQYF,TGTGCCAGCAGCTTCGGGACTAGCGGGAGAGCCTACGAGCAGTACTTC
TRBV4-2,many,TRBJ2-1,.,CASSDSDYNYNEQFF,TGTGCCAGCAGCGATAGCGACTACAACTACAATGAGCAGTTCTTC
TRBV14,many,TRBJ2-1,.,CASSQDYGITYNEQFF,TGTGCCAGCAGCCAAGATTACGGAATCACCTACAATGAGCAGTTCTTC
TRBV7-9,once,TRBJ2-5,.,CASSATDEETQYF,TGTGCCAGCAGCGCGACCGATGAAGAGACCCAGTACTTC
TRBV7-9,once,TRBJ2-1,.,CASQRTPGNEQFF,TGTGCCAGTCAGCGTACCCCGGGTAATGAGCAGTTCTTC
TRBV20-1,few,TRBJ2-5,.,CSARRAGLKETQYF,TGCAGTGCTAGGCGAGCGGGTCTAAAAGAGACCCAGTACTTC
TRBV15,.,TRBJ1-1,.,CATRGRNTEAFF,TGTGCCACCCGGGGGCGGAACACTGAAGCTTTCTTT
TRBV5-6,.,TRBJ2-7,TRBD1,CASSQDRFWEQYF,TGTGCCAGCAGCCAGGACAGGTTTTGGGAGCAGTACTTC
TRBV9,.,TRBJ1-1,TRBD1,CASSIGTGGFRTTEAFF,TGTGCCAGCAGCATAGGGACAGGGGGATTCCGCACAACTGAAGCTTTCTTT
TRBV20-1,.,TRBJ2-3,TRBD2,CSARIVSGGASDTQYF,TGCAGTGCTAGAATAGTTAGCGGGGGGGCTTCAGATACGCAGTATTTT
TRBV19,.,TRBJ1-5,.,CASSIRALGSNQPQHF,TGTGCCAGTAGTATAAGGGCATTGGGGAGCAATCAGCCCCAGCATTTT
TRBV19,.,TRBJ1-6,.,CATQGQNLQNSPLHF,TGTGCCACCCAAGGACAGAATCTTCAAAATTCACCCCTCCACTTT
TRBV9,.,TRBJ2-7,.,CASSATRGDNEQYF,TGTGCCAGCAGCGCAACTCGCGGGGACAACGAGCAGTACTTC
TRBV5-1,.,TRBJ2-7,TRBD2,CASSLDLAGGPGEQYF,TGCGCCAGCAGCTTGGACTTAGCGGGAGGGCCAGGTGAGCAGTACTTC
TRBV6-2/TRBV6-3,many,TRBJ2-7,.,CAVQGTAYEQYF,TGTGCCGTCCAGGGGACCGCCTACGAGCAGTACTTC
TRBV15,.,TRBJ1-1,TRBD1,CATSRGQGARVTEAFF,TGTGCCACCAGCAGAGGACAGGGGGCAAGGGTCACTGAAGCTTTCTTT
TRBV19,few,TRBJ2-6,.,CASSIVGSTNVLTF,TGTGCCAGTAGTATTGTGGGCAGTACCAACGTCCTGACTTTC
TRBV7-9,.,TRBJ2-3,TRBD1,CASSRQGGSDTQYF,TGTGCCAGCAGCCGACAGGGTGGGTCAGATACGCAGTATTTT
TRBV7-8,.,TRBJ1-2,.,CASSSSRSYGYTF,TGTGCCAGCAGCTCATCCCGCAGCTATGGCTACACCTTC
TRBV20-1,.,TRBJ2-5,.,CSARVAGQETQYF,TGCAGTGCTAGAGTCGCAGGCCAAGAGACCCAGTACTTC
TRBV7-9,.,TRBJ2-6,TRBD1,CASSPGTGGANVLTF,TGTGCCAGCAGCCCCGGGACAGGGGGGGCCAACGTCCTGACTTTC
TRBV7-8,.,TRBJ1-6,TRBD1,CASSFTGDDNSPLHF,TGTGCCAGCAGCTTTACAGGGGATGACAATTCACCCCTCCACTTT
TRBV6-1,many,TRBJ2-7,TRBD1,CASIPGTGGYEQYF,TGTGCCAGCATCCCCGGGACAGGGGGCTACGAGCAGTACTTC
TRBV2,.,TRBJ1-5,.,CASSDWGPNQPQHF,TGTGCCAGCAGTGATTGGGGCCCCAATCAGCCCCAGCATTTT
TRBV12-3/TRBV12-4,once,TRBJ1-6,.,CASSLSSANSPLHF,TGTGCCAGCAGTTTAAGTTCGGCTAATTCACCCCTCCACTTT
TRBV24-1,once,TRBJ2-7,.,CATSVSPTGSATIYEQYF,TGTGCCACCAGTGTCTCTCCCACCGGGAGCGCGACAATCTACGAGCAGTACTTC
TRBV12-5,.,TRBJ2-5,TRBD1,CASGLVGQEQETQYF,TGTGCTAGTGGTTTGGTTGGACAGGAGCAAGAGACCCAGTACTTC
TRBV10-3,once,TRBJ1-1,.,CAIPVCRALRDTEAFF,TGTGCCATCCCCGTCTGCAGGGCACTAAGAGACACTGAAGCTTTCTTT
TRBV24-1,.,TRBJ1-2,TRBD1,CATSDWTGGYGYTF,TGTGCCACCAGTGATTGGACAGGTGGATATGGCTACACCTTC
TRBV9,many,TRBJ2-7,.,CASSGTDTYEQYF,TGTGCCAGCAGCGGGACAGATACCTACGAGCAGTACTTC
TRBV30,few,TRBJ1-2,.,CAWSVPRLSYGYTF,TGTGCCTGGAGTGTACCGAGGCTAAGCTATGGCTACACCTTC
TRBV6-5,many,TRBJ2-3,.,CASSYGIGDTQYF,TGTGCCAGCAGTTACGGTATTGGAGATACGCAGTATTTT
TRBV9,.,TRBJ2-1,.,CASSLSGIGNNEQFF,TGTGCCAGCAGCCTCTCCGGGATAGGTAACAATGAGCAGTTCTTC
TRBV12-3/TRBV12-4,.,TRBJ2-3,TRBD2,CASSTPERGDPYF,TGTGCCAGCAGCACCCCGGAGCGGGGCGACCCGTATTTT
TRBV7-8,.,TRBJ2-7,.,CASSSIGGEQYF,TGTGCCAGCAGCTCGATCGGTGGCGAGCAGTACTTC
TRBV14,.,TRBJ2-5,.,CASSQGQVGPEYF,TGTGCCAGCAGCCAGGGCCAAGTGGGCCCTGAGTACTTC